The 24 T cell receptor beta chains given below trace back to one sample, sequenced in a study of T cell responses to AZD1222 COVID-19 vaccine (dated by TCRdb to the early 2020s). Libraries were prepared through the immunoSEQ multiplex PCR assay. What TCRdb holds here is the immuneACCESS table cut down to in-frame rearrangements. Part of the clones is not present; checked against another copy, under half of the missing clones reflect an unresolved V gene, and the others are unexplained. This sample is represented by 65,000 to 100,000 clones; more than 70% of them were singletons. The ten biggest clones cover 6.5% to 8.5% of the sample. The meaning of the sample's time point label: about 28 days (+/-7) after the second vaccine dose. The sample here was peripheral blood, taken 28 days after the second AZD1222 dose. Source of these receptors: an adult who received the AZD1222 COVID-19 vaccine.

The chain employs TRBV5-1 and TRBJ2-5, with D perhaps TRBD2 (6 bases). V dropped 4 bases and J dropped 1 base, with 17 bases sitting between them. Germline values: CDR1 SGHRS, CDR2 YFSETQ. The CDR3 sequence is 16 residues long. CDR3 region: CASSGGRVGVQETQYF. The CDR3 DNA reads TGCGCCAGCAGCGGAGGGCGAGTTGGGGTCCAAGAGACCCAGTACTTC.

The rearrangement joins TRBV3-1 (or the pseudogene TRBV3-2) to TRBJ2-7; 13 nucleotides agree with TRBD2. Germline assignment: CDR1 LGHDT and CDR2 YNNKEL (reference sequence). The CDR3 consists of 18 residues. Trimming at V came to 4 bases and at J to 4 bases, leaving 13 bases not matched to a gene. CDR3 DNA sequence: TGTGCCAGCAGCCTCGGACTAGCGGGAGTACAAATAGGTTACGAGCAGTACTTC. Encoded protein: CASSLGLAGVQIGYEQYF.

The rearrangement links TRBV5-6 to TRBJ2-7; D might be TRBD1 (5 bases). This CDR3 has 13 amino acids. Germline loops: CDR1 SGHDT, CDR2 YYEEEE. Trimming took off 7 bases at V and 1 base at J, with 12 bases between the two ends. This CDR3 is CASEDMGSYEQYF. The CDR3 DNA sequence: TGTGCCAGCGAGGACATGGGGTCCTACGAGCAGTACTTC.

The chain employs TRBV19 and TRBJ1-5; D is unresolved. This CDR3 is 14 amino acids long. Germline CDR1 is LNHDA and CDR2 is SQIVND (reference sequence). The V end was cut by 1 base, the J end by 4 bases, with 8 bases between. DNA for the CDR3: TGTGCCAGTAGTATAGGGTGGCCGAATCAGCCCCAGCATTTT. Residues: CASSIGWPNQPQHF.

The chain has TRBV12-3 or TRBV12-4 and TRBJ1-1, with unresolved D. The length of the CDR3 is 12 residues. Trimming took off 3 bases at V and 8 bases at J, with 10 bases between the two ends. The CDR3, as DNA: TGTGCCAGCAGTTTTTTTCGGGGAGAAGCTTTCTTT. Translation gives CASSFFRGEAFF.

This clone appeared a few times. This chain joins TRBV10-1 and TRBJ2-7, with D uncertain. The ends were cut back, 3 bases at V and 3 bases at J, with 3 bases in the middle. The CDR3 length is 11 residues. From germline, CDR1 is WNHNN and CDR2 SYGVQD (reference sequence). The CDR3 is CASSDNYEQYF. In DNA, the CDR3 is TGCGCCAGCAGTGACAACTACGAGCAGTACTTC.

The chain couples TRBV15 to TRBJ1-4; D is unclear. CDR3 size: 15 residues. The germline V gene encodes CDR1 LNHNV and CDR2 YYDKDF (reference sequence). V was shortened by 0 bases and J by 3 bases, with 8 bases between the two germline ends. CDR3 DNA sequence: TGTGCCACCAGCAGAGATTTCGGAGCTAATGAAAAACTGTTTTTT. This gives the protein CATSRDFGANEKLFF. The full variable domain, rest sourced from reference TRBV15 and TRBJ1-4, is DAMVIQNPRYQVTQFGKPVTLSCSQTLNHNVMYWYQQKSSQAPKLLFHYYDKDFNNEADTPDNFQSRRPNTSFCFLDIRSPGLGDTAMYLCATSRDFGANEKLFFGSGTQLSVL.

J is TRBJ2-2 and V is TRBV30; no definite D call. CDR3 length: 15 amino acids. The V gene lost 2 bases and the J gene lost 0 bases, with 10 bases spanning the gap. Per germline, CDR1 GTSNPN and CDR2 SVGIG (reference sequence). The CDR3 here is CAWSRSLTNTGELFF. CDR3 sequence (DNA): TGTGCCTGGAGTAGGAGTCTAACGAACACCGGGGAGCTGTTTTTT.

The rearrangement joins TRBV3-1 (or the pseudogene TRBV3-2) to TRBJ2-3; the D call may be TRBD1 or TRBD2 (7 bases each). Trimming stripped 4 bases from V and 2 bases from J, with 10 bases between. The CDR3 runs 14 residues. Germline V gives CDR1 LGHDT, CDR2 YNNKEL (reference sequence). CDR3 DNA sequence: TGTGCCAGCAGCCCAGGGGGGGTCACAGATACGCAGTATTTT. Amino acid sequence: CASSPGGVTDTQYF.

As for this clone: Germline is not matched at one junction end, which may reflect a read error. This chain joins TRBV7-2 and TRBJ2-7, with 10 bases fitting TRBD2. The CDR3 is made up of 14 amino acids. CDR1 and CDR2 from the germline V gene are SGHTA and FQGNSA. The CDR3 sequence is CASNLAGGTCEQYF. CDR3 nucleotide sequence: TGTGCCAGCAACTTAGCGGGAGGAACCTGCGAGCAGTACTTC. Full variable domain (outside the CDR3, taken from reference TRBV7-2 and TRBJ2-7): GAGVSQSPSNKVTEKGKDVELRCDPISGHTALYWYRQSLGQGLEFLIYFQGNSAPDKSGLPSDRFSAERTGGSVSTLTIQRTQQEDSAVYLCASNLAGGTCEQYFGPGTRLTVT.

This sequence joins TRBV5-1 and TRBJ1-2; D gene unclear. The CDR3 has 13 residues. Looked up from germline, CDR1 is SGHRS and CDR2 is YFSETQ. V lost 0 bases and J lost 2, with 5 bases in between. CDR3 amino acids: CASSLAGNYGYTF. The CDR3 coding sequence is TGCGCCAGCAGCTTGGCCGGAAACTATGGCTACACCTTC.

The chain couples TRBV19 to TRBJ2-1; D is uncertain. Trimming shortened V by 1 base and J by 4 bases, and 8 bases separated the two germline ends. The CDR3 loop spans 14 amino acids. Germline V lookup: CDR1 LNHDA, CDR2 SQIVND (reference sequence). CDR3 DNA: TGTGCCAGTAGTATAGGATCCGGATACAATGAGCAGTTCTTC. This sequence encodes CASSIGSGYNEQFF. The full variable domain, completed using reference TRBV19 and TRBJ2-1, is DGGITQSPKYLFRKEGQNVTLSCEQNLNHDAMYWYRQDPGQGLRLIYYSQIVNDFQKGDIAEGYSVSREKKESFPLTVTSAQKNPTAFYLCASSIGSGYNEQFFGPGTRLTVL.

V and J are TRBV14 and TRBJ2-7; 7 bases fit TRBD1. The V segment lost 1 base and the J segment 3 bases; nucleotides outside the gene matches: 3. Germline CDR1 is SGHDN and CDR2 is FVKESK. The CDR3 has 14 amino acids. CDR3 region: CASSQVQGLYEQYF. DNA for the CDR3: TGTGCCAGCAGCCAAGTACAGGGGCTCTACGAGCAGTACTTC.

The chain has TRBV11-3 and TRBJ2-5; TRBD1 matches at 10 bases. The CDR3 is made up of 15 amino acids. V lost 3 bases, J lost 5 bases, and 6 bases stayed unmatched. The V gene's germline CDR1 is SGHNT and CDR2 YENEEA. CDR3 region: CASSLTGGFGETQYF. The DNA for the CDR3 is TGTGCCAGCAGCTTGACAGGGGGCTTTGGGGAGACCCAGTACTTC.

V usage is TRBV10-2 and J usage is TRBJ2-1; no reliable D call. V was shortened by 9 bases and J by 2 bases, with 17 bases between the two germline ends. The germline V gene encodes CDR1 WSHSY and CDR2 SAAADI. CDR3 length equals 15 residues. The CDR3 sequence: CARSRSGSTYNEQFF. DNA for the CDR3: TGCGCCAGGTCTCGCTCCGGTTCCACCTACAATGAGCAGTTCTTC.

The chain links TRBV19 to TRBJ2-1, with 7 nucleotides matching TRBD2. In germline, CDR1 is LNHDA, CDR2 SQIVND (reference sequence). This CDR3 spans 15 amino acids. The junction had 12 bases not matched to a gene; V was cut back by 3 bases and J by 10 bases. The CDR3 here is CASSILAGAVGEQFF. The CDR3 DNA sequence: TGTGCCAGTAGTATTCTGGCGGGAGCCGTGGGGGAGCAGTTCTTC.

The V and J genes are TRBV7-6 and TRBJ2-5, with D perhaps matching TRBD2 (6 bases). The CDR3 is 16 amino acids. Trimming pared 6 bases from V and 0 bases from J, leaving 17 bases between. Germline V CDR1 and CDR2: SGHVS, FNYEAQ. The CDR3 coding sequence is TGTGCCAGCAGGCGAGACGGGAGTCAGTACCAAGAGACCCAGTACTTC. Protein sequence: CASRRDGSQYQETQYF.

This clone was seen only a few times. CDR3: CASSFRAGEQYF. As DNA, the CDR3 is TGTGCCAGCAGTTTCCGAGCGGGCGAGCAGTACTTC. The rearrangement uses TRBV27 and TRBJ2-7; D is perhaps TRBD2 (6 bases). V lost 3 bases to trimming and J lost 6 bases, with 9 bases between them. From germline, CDR1 is MNHEY and CDR2 SMNVEV (reference sequence). The CDR3 consists of 12 residues.

This chain joins TRBV3-1 (or the pseudogene TRBV3-2) and TRBJ1-5; D possibly corresponds to TRBD1 (6 bases). Trimming took off 1 base at V and 7 bases at J, with 8 bases between the two ends. CDR1 is LGHDT, CDR2 YNNKEL, per germline (reference sequence). This CDR3 is built from 13 residues. CDR3 coding DNA: TGTGCCAGCAGCCAAGGGGGGGCACAGCCCCAGCATTTT. The encoded protein is CASSQGGAQPQHF.

The chain recombines TRBV6-2 or TRBV6-3 with TRBJ2-2; no reliable D call. The ends were cut back, 0 bases at V and 3 bases at J, with 2 bases in the middle. This CDR3 contains 13 residues. Germline CDR1 is MNHEY and CDR2 is SVGEGT. The CDR3 bases are TGTGCCAGCAGTTACTCTTACACCGGGGAGCTGTTTTTT. Protein product: CASSYSYTGELFF.

The V gene is TRBV3-1 (or the pseudogene TRBV3-2), the J gene TRBJ1-3; D is perhaps TRBD1 (5 bases). The CDR3 is 11 residues long. The V end lost 1 base, the J end lost 14 bases, and 9 bases lay between the germline ends. Germline assignment: CDR1 LGHDT and CDR2 YNNKEL (reference sequence). Here the CDR3 DNA reads TGTGCCAGCAGCCAAGGGGGCCCGGTATATTTT. This translates into CASSQGGPVYF.

The chain joins TRBV4-1 to TRBJ1-5; D is uncertain. With 4 bases removed from V and 1 base from J, the gap between germline ends came to 8 bases. Germline V CDR1 and CDR2: MGHRA, YSYEKL. The CDR3 is 14 residues long. In DNA form, the CDR3 reads TGCGCCAGCAGCCGCACGGGAAGCAATCAGCCCCAGCATTTT. Amino acids: CASSRTGSNQPQHF.

The V gene is TRBV7-2, the J gene TRBJ1-1; D not resolved. The CDR3 is 12 residues long. The V gene's germline CDR1 is SGHTA and CDR2 FQGNSA. Deletions cut 2 bases from V and 5 bases from J, with 6 bases between. Here the CDR3 DNA reads TGTGCCAGCAGCTTAACGTGGACTGAAGCTTTCTTT. Amino acids: CASSLTWTEAFF.

Comments on this clone: Germline and junction disagree at one end, which may indicate a read error. The genes are TRBV6-2 or TRBV6-3 and TRBJ1-1; no reliable D call. The CDR3 has 10 residues. CDR1 is MNHEY and CDR2 is SVGEGT in the germline V gene. The CDR3 bases are TGTGCCAGCAGTAACAATGAAGCTTTCTTT. Protein: CASSNNEAFF.